Each of the 27 T cell receptor beta chains below was sequenced from the same sample in a study of human T cells and chemical hapten exposure. Described time point: patch test 2, 6 weeks after DPC sensitization. The sample's treatment: therapeutic diphenylcyclopropenone sensitization with weekly scalp DPC. TCRdb re-called the RACE reads through MiXCR, storing one row per CDR3 protein. This sample has approximately 350,000 distinct CDR3 sequences, with roughly 6.3% found just once. Sample: whole blood, taken in connection with sensitization to the hapten diphenylcyclopropenone (DPC). The receptors derive from a woman under 30 with alopecia areata. Some clones in this sample may be carry-over from other donors' samples.

This clonotype was observed many times. The chain combines TRBV7-2 with TRBJ2-3; a weak D match, TRBD2 (6 bases). This CDR3 is 15 amino acids long. Trimming removed 4 bases from V and 0 bases from J, with 11 bases in between. Germline V lookup: CDR1 SGHTA, CDR2 FQGNSA. CDR3 DNA sequence: TGTGCCAGCAGCTCGGACTATCTTAGCACAGATACGCAGTATTTT. It translates to CASSSDYLSTDTQYF.

This clonotype appeared a few times. The rearrangement links TRBV29-1 to TRBJ1-1; 9 bases are a match to TRBD1. The germline V gene has CDR1 SQVTM and CDR2 ANQGSEA. The trim removed 5 bases at V and 5 bases at J, leaving 6 bases unmatched. The CDR3 consists of 13 residues. The CDR3, as DNA: TGCAGCGTTCGAACAGGGGGCGGTACTGAAGCTTTCTTT. It specifies CSVRTGGGTEAFF.

Only a few counts were recorded for this clonotype. The chain uses TRBV7-2 and TRBJ2-3; the match to TRBD2 covers 9 bases. V shed 1 base, J shed 1 base, and the junction held 3 bases outside the gene matches. Germline CDR1 and CDR2: SGHTA and FQGNSA. The CDR3 runs 16 residues. CDR3 sequence: CASSLDASGGTDTQYF. The CDR3 DNA reads TGTGCCAGCAGCTTAGACGCTAGCGGGGGCACAGATACGCAGTATTTT.

This clonotype was seen a few times. The rearrangement links TRBV5-6 to TRBJ2-3; D perhaps matches TRBD2 (6 bases). The CDR3 runs 16 residues. The germline V and J ends were trimmed by 2 bases and 3 bases, with 16 bases remaining between them. Per germline, CDR1 SGHDT and CDR2 YYEEEE. The CDR3 region has the DNA TGTGCCAGCAGCTTCGCCGCGGGACGACCAACAGATACGCAGTATTTT. This gives the protein CASSFAAGRPTDTQYF.

This clonotype was seen only a few times. V usage is TRBV6-2 or TRBV6-3 and J usage is TRBJ1-5, with D perhaps TRBD1 (5 bases). The CDR3 spans 14 residues. Germline lookup yields CDR1 MNHEY and CDR2 SVGEGT. V lost 0 bases, J lost 6 bases, and 9 bases lay in between. The CDR3 loop is CASSYSSGAQPQHF. The CDR3 nucleotides are TGTGCCAGCAGTTACTCATCCGGGGCTCAGCCCCAGCATTTT.

This clonotype was observed a handful of times. This chain links TRBV10-3 with TRBJ2-4; a possible D gene is TRBD1 (5 bases). The V gene lost 2 bases and the J gene lost 6 bases, with 11 bases spanning the gap. The length of the CDR3 is 14 residues. The germline V gene encodes CDR1 ENHRY and CDR2 SYGVKD. This CDR3 is CAISEATGGNIQYF. The CDR3 DNA sequence: TGTGCCATCAGTGAGGCAACAGGTGGAAACATTCAGTACTTC.

This clonotype was counted many times. This sequence joins TRBV5-1 and TRBJ2-3; D uncertain. V gave up 0 bases and J gave up 3 bases, with 17 bases separating them. Germline V gene lookup returns CDR1 SGHRS and CDR2 YFSETQ. The CDR3 has 17 residues. The chain's CDR3 is CASSLGAGSLGTDTQYF. The CDR3 region has the DNA TGCGCCAGCAGCTTGGGCGCTGGGTCCCTGGGGACAGATACGCAGTATTTT. The complete variable domain, with remaining parts taken from reference TRBV5-1 and TRBJ2-3, reads KAGVTQTPRYLIKTRGQQVTLSCSPISGHRSVSWYQQTPGQGLQFLFEYFSETQRNKGNFPGRFSGRQFSNSRSEMNVSTLELGDSALYLCASSLGAGSLGTDTQYFGPGTRLTVL.

V and J are TRBV5-6 and TRBJ1-1; no firm D call. V was trimmed by 1 base and J by 0 bases, leaving 13 bases between them. The CDR3 consists of 16 residues. From germline, CDR1 is SGHDT and CDR2 YYEEEE. CDR3 amino acids: CASSLLLRPMNTEAFF. The CDR3 nucleotides read TGTGCCAGCAGCTTGCTCTTAAGGCCTATGAACACTGAAGCTTTCTTT.

This clonotype was detected many times. The rearrangement uses TRBV7-3 and TRBJ1-6, with 8 bases identical to TRBD1. The CDR3 contains 13 residues. V lost 6 bases to trimming and J lost 7 bases; unmatched junction nucleotides: 2. Germline values: CDR1 SGHTA, CDR2 FQGTGA. The CDR3 sequence: CASRGQVNSPLHF. DNA for the CDR3: TGTGCCAGCAGGGGACAGGTGAATTCACCCCTCCACTTT. The full variable domain, with the rest looked up from reference TRBV7-3 and TRBJ1-6, is GAGVSQTPSNKVTEKGKYVELRCDPISGHTALYWYRQSLGQGPEFLIYFQGTGAADDSGLPNDRFFAVRPEGSVSTLKIQRTERGDSAVYLCASRGQVNSPLHFGNGTRLTVT.

This clonotype was counted at least ten times. V is TRBV18 and J is TRBJ2-3; perhaps TRBD1 as D (6 bases). The V gene's germline CDR1 is KGHSH and CDR2 LQKENI. V lost 1 base and J lost 1, with 12 bases in between. The CDR3 is 16 amino acids. CDR3 in amino acids: CASSPLTGLRTDTQYF. The CDR3 nucleotides read TGTGCCAGCTCACCACTCACAGGGTTACGCACAGATACGCAGTATTTT.

The J gene is TRBJ1-6, the V gene TRBV7-9, with D unclear. The CDR3 has 16 amino acids. Germline CDR1 SEHNR, CDR2 FQNEAQ (reference sequence). Trimming shortened V by 4 bases and J by 0 bases, and 10 bases separated the two germline ends. The DNA for the CDR3 is TGTGCCAGCAGCTCAACAACAAGCTCCTATAATTCACCCCTCCACTTT. It yields the protein CASSSTTSSYNSPLHF.

This clonotype has a count of ten or more. The chain links TRBV4-2 to TRBJ1-6; D gene unclear. The CDR3 runs 15 residues. The ends were cut back, 0 bases at V and 3 bases at J, with 6 bases in the middle. CDR1 and CDR2 (germline): LGHNA, YNFKEQ. CDR3 DNA sequence: TGTGCCAGCAGCCAAGATCGGGGCTATAATTCACCCCTCCACTTT. It is translated as CASSQDRGYNSPLHF.

In the case of this clonotype: Given a much more abundant clone one base away, this may be a read error. The rearrangement links TRBV7-9 to TRBJ1-6; 7 nucleotides agree with TRBD1. Germline values: CDR1 SEHNR, CDR2 FQNEAQ (reference sequence). The CDR3 sequence is 19 residues long. The CDR3 spells CASSPNPDRDLTYISPLHF. Here the CDR3 DNA reads TGTGCCAGCAGCCCAAACCCTGACAGGGATCTCACCTATATTTCACCCCTCCACTTT.

This clonotype was seen many times. The chain employs TRBV28 and TRBJ1-4; D gene ambiguous. The V end was cut by 5 bases, the J end by 3 bases, with 10 bases between. Per germline, CDR1 MDHEN and CDR2 SYDVKM. CDR3 size: 14 residues. This CDR3 is CASSPRTANEKLFF. In DNA, the CDR3 is TGTGCCAGCAGTCCCAGGACTGCTAATGAAAAACTGTTTTTT.

J is TRBJ1-2 and V is TRBV3-1, with 7 bases that match TRBD1. The CDR3 is 14 amino acids. The ends lost 1 base at V and 7 bases at J; junction bases unmatched: 6. Germline CDR1 and CDR2: LGHDT and YNNKEL (reference sequence). DNA of the CDR3: TGTGCCAGCAGCCAAGGAACAGGGGCGGCTGGCTACACCTTC. Protein product: CASSQGTGAAGYTF. Variable domain in full (rest from reference TRBV3-1 and TRBJ1-2): DTAVSQTPKYLVTQMGNDKSIKCEQNLGHDTMYWYKQDSKKFLKIMFSYNNKELIINETVPNRFSPKSPDKAHLNLHINSLELGDSAVYFCASSQGTGAAGYTFGSGTRLTVV.

This clonotype was detected a few times. The V call is TRBV20-1, the J call TRBJ2-7; 9 bases match TRBD1. The CDR3 loop spans 13 amino acids. CDR1 is DFQATT, CDR2 SNEGSKA, per germline (reference sequence). Trimming at V came to 6 bases and at J to 3 bases, leaving 6 bases not matched to a gene. CDR3 in amino acids: CSAQGARLYEQYF. Written as DNA, the CDR3 is TGCAGTGCACAGGGGGCGAGACTCTACGAGCAGTACTTC.

The chain recombines TRBV13 with TRBJ2-2; TRBD2 matches at 7 bases. The V segment lost 5 bases and the J segment 7 bases; nucleotides outside the gene matches: 7. CDR3 size: 14 residues. Germline V CDR1 and CDR2: PRHDT, FYEKMQ (reference sequence). The CDR3 protein is CASSPATGGGELFF. In nucleotides, the CDR3 is TGTGCCAGCAGCCCCGCGACGGGAGGCGGGGAGCTGTTTTTT. Full variable domain (outside the CDR3, taken from reference TRBV13 and TRBJ2-2): AAGVIQSPRHLIKEKRETATLKCYPIPRHDTVYWYQQGPGQDPQFLISFYEKMQSDKGSIPDRFSAQQFSDYHSELNMSSLELGDSALYFCASSPATGGGELFFGEGSRLTVL.

The chain couples TRBV7-9 to TRBJ2-1; D may be TRBD1 (6 bases). Deletions cut 3 bases from V and 3 bases from J, with 15 bases between. The germline V gene has CDR1 SEHNR and CDR2 FQNEAQ (reference sequence). The CDR3 runs 16 residues. DNA of the CDR3: TGTGCCAGCAGCTTCGTCGGGGACATGCTCTACAATGAGCAGTTCTTC. This sequence encodes CASSFVGDMLYNEQFF.

The chain recombines TRBV12-3 or TRBV12-4 with TRBJ2-2; maybe TRBD2 (6 bases). V shed 5 bases and J shed 7 bases, with 14 bases lying between them. The CDR3 consists of 14 residues. CDR3 sequence (DNA): TGTGCCAGCAGTACCGGGGGTCGTAGCGGGGAGCTGTTTTTT. Residues: CASSTGGRSGELFF.

This clonotype was found a few times. The rearrangement links TRBV27 to TRBJ2-2; 9 bases agree with TRBD1. Germline V lookup: CDR1 MNHEY, CDR2 SMNVEV (reference sequence). After removal of 6 bases from V and 1 base from J, the junction contained 3 bases not matched to a gene. This CDR3 region has 15 residues. The CDR3 coding sequence is TGTGCCAGCAGCGGGGGACAGGGGAACACCGGGGAGCTGTTTTTT. Encoded protein: CASSGGQGNTGELFF.

This clonotype has just a few counts. The J gene is TRBJ1-5, the V gene TRBV2, with D unresolved. V was trimmed by 3 bases and J by 4 bases, leaving 10 bases between them. The CDR3 has 14 amino acids. CDR1 SNHLY and CDR2 FYNNEI come from the germline V gene. CDR3 nucleotides: TGTGCCAGCAGTGAGGGGAGCACTAATCAGCCCCAGCATTTT. Residues: CASSEGSTNQPQHF. Looking up the rest from reference TRBV2 and TRBJ1-5 gives the full variable domain: EPEVTQTPSHQVTQMGQEVILRCVPISNHLYFYWYRQILGQKVEFLVSFYNNEISEKSEIFDDQFSVERPDGSNFTLKIRSTKLEDSAMYFCASSEGSTNQPQHFGDGTRLSIL.

At least ten counts were recorded for this clonotype. The chain carries TRBV6-5 and TRBJ1-1; D is unclear. The ends were cut back, 2 bases at V and 4 bases at J, with 8 bases in the middle. The CDR3 is made up of 13 amino acids. Per the germline V gene, CDR1 is MNHEY and CDR2 is SVGAGI. CDR3 protein: CASSYASGTEAFF. DNA of the CDR3: TGTGCCAGCAGTTACGCCAGCGGCACTGAAGCTTTCTTT.

Of note for this clonotype: This may come from a read error, since a much larger clone is one base off. The J gene is TRBJ2-1, the V gene TRBV7-6; D tentatively reads TRBD1 or TRBD2 (5 bases each). CDR3 length: 16 residues. Germline CDR1 reads SGHVS; CDR2 reads FNYEAQ. With 8 bases removed from V and 2 bases from J, the gap between germline ends came to 19 bases. CDR3 sequence reads: CASCEGYRHTYNEQFF. CDR3 sequence (DNA): TGTGCCAGCTGCGAGGGGTACAGACACACCTACAATGAGCAGTTCTTC.

Points on this clonotype: Its ends do not fully match the called genes, so a read error is possible. This sequence joins TRBV6-2 or TRBV6-3 and TRBJ2-5; D tentatively reads TRBD1 or TRBD2 (5 bases each). The CDR3 has 14 residues. In germline, CDR1 is MNHEY, CDR2 SVGEGT. The CDR3 nucleotides are TGTGCCAGCAGCCCCCGAGGGGTCCAAAAGACCCAGTACTTC. As protein: CASSPRGVQKTQYF.

This clonotype was seen ten or more times. The chain employs TRBV5-6 and TRBJ2-2, with D unresolved. Germline loops: CDR1 SGHDT, CDR2 YYEEEE. The CDR3 extends over 14 amino acids. Trimming shortened V by 3 bases and J by 3 bases, and 9 bases separated the two germline ends. In DNA form, the CDR3 reads TGTGCCAGCAGCTCCCCCTCTCACACCGGGGAGCTGTTTTTT. Its translation: CASSSPSHTGELFF.

This clonotype was counted many times. The chain joins TRBV27 to TRBJ1-6, with 9 positions matching TRBD1. Trimming took 5 bases from V and 10 from J; bases not matched to a gene: 15. This CDR3 is 17 amino acids long. Germline lookup yields CDR1 MNHEY and CDR2 SMNVEV (reference sequence). In DNA form, the CDR3 reads TGTGCCAGCAGTCCTTTTATCTCCGGGACAGGGACCTCACCCCTCCACTTT. Amino acids: CASSPFISGTGTSPLHF.

The sample holds many counts of this clonotype. V and J are TRBV20-1 and TRBJ1-6; D is ambiguous. Trimming pared 2 bases from V and 7 bases from J, leaving 3 bases between. The CDR3 is 11 residues long. CDR1 DFQATT and CDR2 SNEGSKA come from the germline V gene (reference sequence). The CDR3 region is CSARQNSPLHF. CDR3 bases: TGCAGTGCTAGACAGAATTCACCCCTCCACTTT.